This entry describes one TCR beta chain. Its antigen is not identified. The record originates from a study of response to subunit inactivated influenza vaccine. Whole-study findings and limits: Every seasonal influenza vaccination brings in few new T cells, the authors suggested.

TCRdb processed the RT-PCR reads anew with MiXCR; each CDR3 protein has one entry. The sample has approximately 480,000 distinct CDR3 sequences, approximately 9.9% seen once; the top ten hold around 12%. The CDR3 runs to 15 residues. With V trimmed by 1 base and J by 5 bases, 3 bases remained unmatched. In germline, CDR1 is SGHDT, CDR2 YYEEEE. The sequence was collected from a man aged 45-65 years who received an inactivated influenza vaccine. The chain recombines TRBV5-6 with TRBJ1-5; 10 bases agree with TRBD1. The material sequenced was PBMCs from blood, taken about 6 weeks after vaccination. This CDR3 is CASSLLGTGDQPQHF. For the CDR3, the DNA is TGTGCCAGCAGCTTGTTAGGGACAGGGGATCAGCCCCAGCATTTT.